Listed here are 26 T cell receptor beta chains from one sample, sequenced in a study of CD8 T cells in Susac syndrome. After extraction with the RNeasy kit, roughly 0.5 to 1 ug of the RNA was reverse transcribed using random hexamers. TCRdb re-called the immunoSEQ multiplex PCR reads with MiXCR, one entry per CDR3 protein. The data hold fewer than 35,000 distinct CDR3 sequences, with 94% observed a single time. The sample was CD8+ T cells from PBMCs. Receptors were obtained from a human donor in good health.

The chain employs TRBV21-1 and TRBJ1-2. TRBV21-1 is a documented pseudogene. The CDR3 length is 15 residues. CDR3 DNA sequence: TGTGCCAGCAGAGAAAAAGGGGCCCCTAACTATGGCTACACCTTC. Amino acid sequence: CASREKGAPNYGYTF.

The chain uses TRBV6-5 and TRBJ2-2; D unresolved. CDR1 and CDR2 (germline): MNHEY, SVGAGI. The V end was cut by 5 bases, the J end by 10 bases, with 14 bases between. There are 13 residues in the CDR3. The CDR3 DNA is TGTGCCAGCAGTCTAGTGAAGGGCGCGGAGCTGTTTTTT. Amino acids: CASSLVKGAELFF.

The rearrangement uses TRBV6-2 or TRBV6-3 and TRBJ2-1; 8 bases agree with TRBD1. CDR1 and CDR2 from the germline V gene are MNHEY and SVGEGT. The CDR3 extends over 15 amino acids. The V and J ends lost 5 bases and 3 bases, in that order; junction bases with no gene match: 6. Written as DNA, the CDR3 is TGTGCCAGCAGTCCCGCAGGGGGCCACTACAATGAGCAGTTCTTC. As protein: CASSPAGGHYNEQFF.

CDR3 sequence reads: CASSLGQGPHNEQFF. The CDR3 DNA reads as TGCGCCAGCAGCTTAGGGCAGGGGCCCCATAATGAGCAGTTCTTC. V usage is TRBV5-1 and J usage is TRBJ2-1, with D possibly TRBD1 on 6 matching bases. The V end lost 2 bases, the J end lost 7 bases, and 16 bases lay between the germline ends. This CDR3 has 15 amino acids. Germline loops: CDR1 SGHRS, CDR2 YFSETQ. The full variable domain, with the rest looked up from reference TRBV5-1 and TRBJ2-1, is KAGVTQTPRYLIKTRGQQVTLSCSPISGHRSVSWYQQTPGQGLQFLFEYFSETQRNKGNFPGRFSGRQFSNSRSEMNVSTLELGDSALYLCASSLGQGPHNEQFFGPGTRLTVL.

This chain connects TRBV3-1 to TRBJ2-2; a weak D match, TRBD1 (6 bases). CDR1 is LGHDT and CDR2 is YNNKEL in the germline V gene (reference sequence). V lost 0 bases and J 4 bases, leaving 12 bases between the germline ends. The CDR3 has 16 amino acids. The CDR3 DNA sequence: TGTGCCAGCAGCCAAGAAAAGGGACACTTCACCGGGGAGCTGTTTTTT. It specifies CASSQEKGHFTGELFF.

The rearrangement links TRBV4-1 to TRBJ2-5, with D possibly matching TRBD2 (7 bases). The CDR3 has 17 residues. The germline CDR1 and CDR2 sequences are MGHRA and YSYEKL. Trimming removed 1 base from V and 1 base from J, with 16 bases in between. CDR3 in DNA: TGCGCCAGCAGCCAAGCCTGGAGGGGGGGTCTCCAAGAGACCCAGTACTTC. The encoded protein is CASSQAWRGGLQETQYF.

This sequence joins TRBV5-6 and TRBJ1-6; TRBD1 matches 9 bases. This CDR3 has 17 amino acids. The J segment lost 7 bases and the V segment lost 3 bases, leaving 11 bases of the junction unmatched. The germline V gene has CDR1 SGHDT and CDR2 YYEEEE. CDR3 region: CASSYGGGTGRNSPLHF. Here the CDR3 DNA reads TGTGCCAGCAGCTATGGTGGGGGGACAGGGCGCAATTCACCCCTCCACTTT.

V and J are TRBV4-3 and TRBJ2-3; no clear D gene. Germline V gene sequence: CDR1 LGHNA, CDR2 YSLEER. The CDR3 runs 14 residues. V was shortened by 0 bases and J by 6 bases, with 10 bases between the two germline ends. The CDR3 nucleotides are TGCGCCAGCAGCCAAGATTTAGTGAGGGATACGCAGTATTTT. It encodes CASSQDLVRDTQYF.

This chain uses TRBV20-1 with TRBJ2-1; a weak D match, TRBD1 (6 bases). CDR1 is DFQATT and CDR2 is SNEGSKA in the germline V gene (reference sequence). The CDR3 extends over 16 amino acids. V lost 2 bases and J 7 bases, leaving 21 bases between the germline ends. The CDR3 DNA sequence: TGCAGTGCTAGATCCCTCGACAGGCCTAACTGGAATGAGCAGTTCTTC. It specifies CSARSLDRPNWNEQFF.

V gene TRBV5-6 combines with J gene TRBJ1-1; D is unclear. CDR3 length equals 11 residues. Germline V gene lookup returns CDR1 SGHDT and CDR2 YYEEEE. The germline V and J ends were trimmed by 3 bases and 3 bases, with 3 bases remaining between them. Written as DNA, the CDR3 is TGTGCCAGCAGCTCCCACACTGAAGCTTTCTTT. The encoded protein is CASSSHTEAFF. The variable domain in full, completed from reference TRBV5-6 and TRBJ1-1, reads DAGVTQSPTHLIKTRGQQVTLRCSPKSGHDTVSWYQQALGQGPQFIFQYYEEEERQRGNFPDRFSGHQFPNYSSELNVNALLLGDSALYLCASSSHTEAFFGQGTRLTVV.

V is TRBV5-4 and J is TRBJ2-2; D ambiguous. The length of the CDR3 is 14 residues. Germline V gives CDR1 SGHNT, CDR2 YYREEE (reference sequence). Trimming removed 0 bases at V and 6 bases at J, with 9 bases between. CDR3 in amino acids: CASSLGSQAGELFF. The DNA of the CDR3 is TGTGCCAGCAGCTTGGGCTCCCAGGCCGGGGAGCTGTTTTTT.

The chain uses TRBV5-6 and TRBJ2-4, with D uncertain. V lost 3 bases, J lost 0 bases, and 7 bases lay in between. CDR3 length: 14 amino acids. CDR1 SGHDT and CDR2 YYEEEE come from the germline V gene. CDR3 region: CASSSFIAKNIQYF. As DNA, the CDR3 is TGTGCCAGCAGCTCCTTTATAGCCAAAAACATTCAGTACTTC. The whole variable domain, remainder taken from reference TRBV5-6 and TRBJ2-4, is DAGVTQSPTHLIKTRGQQVTLRCSPKSGHDTVSWYQQALGQGPQFIFQYYEEEERQRGNFPDRFSGHQFPNYSSELNVNALLLGDSALYLCASSSFIAKNIQYFGAGTRLSVL.

Here the CDR3 reads CASSPGTVENTEAFF. Here the CDR3 DNA reads TGTGCCAGCAGTCCAGGGACAGTTGAAAACACTGAAGCTTTCTTT. The chain couples TRBV27 to TRBJ1-1; 7 nucleotides line up with TRBD1. V lost 5 bases to trimming and J lost 2 bases; unmatched junction nucleotides: 8. The CDR3 is made up of 15 amino acids. Per the germline V gene, CDR1 is MNHEY and CDR2 is SMNVEV (reference sequence).

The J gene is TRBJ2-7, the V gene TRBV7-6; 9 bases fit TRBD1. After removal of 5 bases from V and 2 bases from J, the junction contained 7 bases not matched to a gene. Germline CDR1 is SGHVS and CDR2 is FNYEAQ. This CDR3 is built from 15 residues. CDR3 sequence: CASSRGQGGPYEQYF. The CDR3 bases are TGTGCCAGCAGCCGGGGACAGGGCGGACCCTACGAGCAGTACTTC.

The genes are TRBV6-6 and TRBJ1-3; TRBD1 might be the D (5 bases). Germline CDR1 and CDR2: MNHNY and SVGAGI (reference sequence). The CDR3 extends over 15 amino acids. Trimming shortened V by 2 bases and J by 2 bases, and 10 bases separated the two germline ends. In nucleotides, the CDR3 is TGTGCCAGCAGTTACCGGGGGAAAGCTGGAAACACCATATATTTT. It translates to CASSYRGKAGNTIYF.

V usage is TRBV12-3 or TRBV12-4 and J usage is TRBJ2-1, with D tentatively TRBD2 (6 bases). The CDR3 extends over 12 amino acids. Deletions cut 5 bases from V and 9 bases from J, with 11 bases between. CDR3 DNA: TGTGCCAGCAGTCCCACGGGGGTTGAGCAGTTCTTC. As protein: CASSPTGVEQFF.

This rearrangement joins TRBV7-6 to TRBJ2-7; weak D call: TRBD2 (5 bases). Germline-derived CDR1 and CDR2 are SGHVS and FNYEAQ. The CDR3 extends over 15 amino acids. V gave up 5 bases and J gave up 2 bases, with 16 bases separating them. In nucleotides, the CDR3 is TGTGCCAGCAGCCCACGTTCCGGGGAAACCTACGAGCAGTACTTC. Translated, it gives CASSPRSGETYEQYF.

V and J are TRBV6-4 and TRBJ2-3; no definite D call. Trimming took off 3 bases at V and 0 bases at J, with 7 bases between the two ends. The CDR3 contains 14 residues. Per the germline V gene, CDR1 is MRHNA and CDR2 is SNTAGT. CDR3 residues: CASSETVSTDTQYF. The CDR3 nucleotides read TGTGCCAGCAGTGAAACAGTGAGCACAGATACGCAGTATTTT.

CDR3 DNA sequence: TGTGCCAGCAGTGTCTCCCAGGGTAGCAGTGAAGCTTTCTTT. Its translation is CASSVSQGSSEAFF. The chain employs TRBV25-1 and TRBJ1-1; tentatively, D is TRBD1 (5 bases). The CDR3 consists of 14 residues. The ends were cut back, 4 bases at V and 7 bases at J, with 16 bases in the middle. CDR1 MGHDK and CDR2 SYGVNS come from the germline V gene.

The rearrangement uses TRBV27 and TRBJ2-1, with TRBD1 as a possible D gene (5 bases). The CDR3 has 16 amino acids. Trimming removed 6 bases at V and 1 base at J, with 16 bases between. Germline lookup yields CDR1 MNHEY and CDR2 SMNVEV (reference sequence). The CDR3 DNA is TGTGCCAGCAGCAGAAGTAGGGCAGGGTCCTACAATGAGCAGTTCTTC. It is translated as CASSRSRAGSYNEQFF.

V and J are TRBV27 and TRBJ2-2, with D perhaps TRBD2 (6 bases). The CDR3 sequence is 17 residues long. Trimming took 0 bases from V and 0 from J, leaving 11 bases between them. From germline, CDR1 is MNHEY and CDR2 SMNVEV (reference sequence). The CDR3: CASSLSAGRANTGELFF. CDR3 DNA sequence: TGTGCCAGCAGTTTATCAGCGGGCAGGGCGAACACCGGGGAGCTGTTTTTT.

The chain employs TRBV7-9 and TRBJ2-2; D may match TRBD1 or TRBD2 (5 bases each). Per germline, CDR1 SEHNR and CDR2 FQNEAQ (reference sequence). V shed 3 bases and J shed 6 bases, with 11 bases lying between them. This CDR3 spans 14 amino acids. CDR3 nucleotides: TGTGCCAGCAGCTTTCTGGGGGATGCCGGGGAGCTGTTTTTT. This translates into CASSFLGDAGELFF. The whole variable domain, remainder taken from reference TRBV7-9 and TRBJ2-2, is DTGVSQNPRHKITKRGQNVTFRCDPISEHNRLYWYRQTLGQGPEFLTYFQNEAQLEKSRLLSDRFSAERPKGSFSTLEIQRTEQGDSAMYLCASSFLGDAGELFFGEGSRLTVL.

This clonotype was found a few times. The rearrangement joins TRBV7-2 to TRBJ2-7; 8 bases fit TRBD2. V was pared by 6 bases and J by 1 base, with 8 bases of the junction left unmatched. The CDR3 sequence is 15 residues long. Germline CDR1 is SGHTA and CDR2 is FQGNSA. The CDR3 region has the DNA TGTGCCAGCAGTACCCGGGGGGGTTCGTCCTACGAGCAGTACTTC. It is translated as CASSTRGGSSYEQYF.

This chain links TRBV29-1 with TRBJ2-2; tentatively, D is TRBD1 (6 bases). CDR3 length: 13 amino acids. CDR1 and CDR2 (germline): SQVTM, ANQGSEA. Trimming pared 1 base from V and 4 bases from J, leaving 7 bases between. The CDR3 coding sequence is TGCAGCGTTGAAGGCAGGGGCACCGGGGAGCTGTTTTTT. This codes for CSVEGRGTGELFF.

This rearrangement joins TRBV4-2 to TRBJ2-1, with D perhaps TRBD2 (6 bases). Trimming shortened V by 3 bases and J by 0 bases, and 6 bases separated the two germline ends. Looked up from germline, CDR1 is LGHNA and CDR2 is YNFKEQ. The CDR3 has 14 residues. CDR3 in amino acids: CASSQGGSYNEQFF. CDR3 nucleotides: TGTGCCAGCAGCCAGGGGGGCTCCTACAATGAGCAGTTCTTC.

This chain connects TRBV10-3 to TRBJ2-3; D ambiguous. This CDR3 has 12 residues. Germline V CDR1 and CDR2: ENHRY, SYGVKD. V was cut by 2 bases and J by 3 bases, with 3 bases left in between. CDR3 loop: CAISEATDTQYF. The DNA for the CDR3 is TGTGCCATCAGTGAGGCGACAGATACGCAGTATTTT.